This T cell receptor beta chain stems from a study of T cell responses to AZD1222 COVID-19 vaccine. Study-wide findings and caveats: Without day 14 samples, only post-peak T cell repertoires were studied. There were vaccine-associated CD4 TCRs across spike, dominant at 160-218 and 743-854.

The CDR3 is 17 amino acids. After removal of 4 bases from V and 0 bases from J, the junction contained 10 bases not matched to a gene. Per germline, CDR1 SGHDT and CDR2 YYEEEE. Notes on this clone: Its specificity is not known.

Sequencing was performed with immunoSEQ multiplex PCR; in TCRdb, only in-frame clones are kept and a portion is missing. The sample includes around 91,000 clones, roughly 90% of them seen just once. Material: peripheral blood, obtained on day 0 of AZD1222 vaccination. The sequence came from an adult in good health. V and J are TRBV5-6 and TRBJ2-4; 7 positions agree with TRBD1. The CDR3 is CASSHPRQGLAKNIQYF. As DNA, the CDR3 is TGTGCCAGCAGCCACCCTCGACAGGGCCTAGCCAAAAACATTCAGTACTTC.